This T cell receptor beta chain was identified during a study of persistence of HIV-infected CD4 T cells. Sequencing used immunoSEQ version 4 in survey mode. Here immunoSEQ multiplex PCR was the method, and the copy in TCRdb shows in-frame clones only, minus some. The sample consists of 35,000 to 40,000 clones, 87% of them appearing once. Trimming left V 2 bases short and J 0 bases short, with 4 bases between. This CDR3 spans 13 amino acids. In germline, CDR1 is KGHSH, CDR2 LQKENI. For this clone: No antigen is known for it.

Cells were stimulated nonspecifically with anti-CD3/anti-CD28 magnetic beads. Responding CD4+ T cells were sorted by upregulation of both CD40 ligand and CD69. V gene TRBV18 combines with J gene TRBJ1-1; D is uncertain. Source: CD4+ T cells sorted from PBMCs after roughly 20-hour stimulation, taken from a patient who received antiretroviral therapy. This sequence originates from an adult man with HIV who was CMV-seropositive. The CDR3 coding sequence is TGTGCCAGCTCACCAGTGGTGAACACTGAAGCTTTCTTT. The encoded protein is CASSPVVNTEAFF.